Only one count was recorded for the clone carrying this T cell receptor (beta chain). J lost 8 bases, V lost 7 bases, and 4 bases had no gene match. The CDR3 contains 12 residues. Per germline, CDR1 SGDLS and CDR2 YYNGEE. Participants, about 18 to 100 years old, spanned 25 or so US areas. Allocation to cohorts depended on clinical history reported by the participants. The assay was immunoSEQ multiplex PCR, and TCRdb's table has in-frame clones only and misses some. This sample yields more than 300,000 clones, of which 90% are seen a single time; about 4% belongs to the top ten. The data were obtained in a study of blood T cell repertoires in COVID-19. Study overall: Samples taken during acute and convalescent COVID-19 were collected in the United States, Italy and Spain. From T cells, B-cell-depleted T cells, or PBMCs came the material, which was cDNA or gDNA.

The clonotype comes from a woman under 40 who had been exposed to COVID-19. Sequences were obtained from PBMCs or T cells enriched from blood (not recorded which). The chain links TRBV9 to TRBJ2-1, with 9 bases aligning to TRBD2. The CDR3 here is CASDRGGDEQFF. Here the CDR3 DNA reads TGTGCCAGCGACCGCGGGGGGGATGAGCAGTTCTTC.